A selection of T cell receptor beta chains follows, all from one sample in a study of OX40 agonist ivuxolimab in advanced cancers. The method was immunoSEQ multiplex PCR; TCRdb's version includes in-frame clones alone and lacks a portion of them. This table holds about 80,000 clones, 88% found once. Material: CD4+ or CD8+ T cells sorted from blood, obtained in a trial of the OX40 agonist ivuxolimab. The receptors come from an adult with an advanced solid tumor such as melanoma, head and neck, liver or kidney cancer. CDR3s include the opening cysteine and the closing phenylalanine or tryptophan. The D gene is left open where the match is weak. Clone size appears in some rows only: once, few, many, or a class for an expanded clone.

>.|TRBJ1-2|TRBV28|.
TGTGCCAGCGGCAAGGCCCAATATGGCTACACCTTC
CASGKAQYGYTF
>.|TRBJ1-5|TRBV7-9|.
TGTGCCAGCAGCTTAGATCGAGAGCCCCAGCATTTT
CASSLDREPQHF
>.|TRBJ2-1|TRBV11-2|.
TGTGCCAGCAGCTTAGTGTCTCTAGGAGGAGTTGAGCAGTTCTTC
CASSLVSLGGVEQFF
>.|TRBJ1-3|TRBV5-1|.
TGCGCCAGCAGCTTGGCCATCTCTGGAAACACCATATATTTT
CASSLAISGNTIYF
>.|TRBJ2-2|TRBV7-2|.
TGTGCCAGCAGCCGACCCCCCCCCGGGGAGCTGTTTTTT
CASSRPPPGELFF
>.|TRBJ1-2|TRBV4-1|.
TGCGCCAGCGCCGCCCCCGGTCGCTATGGCTACACCTTC
CASAAPGRYGYTF
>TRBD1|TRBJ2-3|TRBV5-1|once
TGCGCCAGCAGCTTGGGGTCCGGGACAGGGCACACAGATACGCAGTATTTT
CASSLGSGTGHTDTQYF
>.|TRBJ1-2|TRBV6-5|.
TGTGCCAGCGCCCTATCTCAGAGGGGAAACTATGGCTACACCTTC
CASALSQRGNYGYTF
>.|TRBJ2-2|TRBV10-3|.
TGTGCCATCAAAAGAGCGAGCTCCGGGGAGCTGTTTTTT
CAIKRASSGELFF
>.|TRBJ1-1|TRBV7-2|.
TGTGCCAGCAGCCCGCCAGGGGCGGGTGGAAACACTGAAGCTTTCTTT
CASSPPGAGGNTEAFF
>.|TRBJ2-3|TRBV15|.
TGTGCCACCAGCGTGAGCACAGATACGCAGTATTTT
CATSVSTDTQYF
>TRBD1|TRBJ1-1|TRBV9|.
TGTGCCAGCAGCGCCCGCGGGACAGGGGGAACTGAAGCTTTCTTT
CASSARGTGGTEAFF
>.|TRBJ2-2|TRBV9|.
TGTGCCAGTAGCTGGGGGCGAGGCGGGGAGCTGTTTTTT
CASSWGRGGELFF
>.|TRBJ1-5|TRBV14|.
TGTGCCAGCAGCCAAGGCGAAAATCAGCCCCAGCATTTT
CASSQGENQPQHF
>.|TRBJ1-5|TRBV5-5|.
TGTGCCAGCGGGGGGGCAGGGCGTCAGCCCCAGCATTTT
CASGGAGRQPQHF
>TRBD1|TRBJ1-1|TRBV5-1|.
TGCGCCAGCAGCTCTTGGGACAGCGGGAACACTGAAGCTTTCTTT
CASSSWDSGNTEAFF
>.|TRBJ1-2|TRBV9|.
TGTGCCAGCAGCGTAAGAAACGCTGATTCTGCTGGCTACACCTTC
CASSVRNADSAGYTF
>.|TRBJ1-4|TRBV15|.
TGTGCCACCAGCAGAGCGAGGTCGGCATCCTTTGAAAAACTGTTTTTT
CATSRARSASFEKLFF
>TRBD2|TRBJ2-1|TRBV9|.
TGTGCCAGCAGCCCTCCGGGGGGCGGGGGGGCCTACAATGAGCAGTTCTTC
CASSPPGGGGAYNEQFF
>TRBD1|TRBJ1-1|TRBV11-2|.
TGTGCCAGCACCCGACAGGGGGCTACTGAAGCTTTCTTT
CASTRQGATEAFF
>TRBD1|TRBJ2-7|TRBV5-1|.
TGCGCCAGCAGTCGGGACAGATACGAGCAGTACTTC
CASSRDRYEQYF
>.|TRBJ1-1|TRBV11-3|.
TGTGCCAGCAGCTTAAACCTGAACACTGAAGCTTTCTTT
CASSLNLNTEAFF
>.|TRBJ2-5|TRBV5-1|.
TGCGCCAGCAGCTCTAGTGGGGGGGCCACCGGGGAGACCCAGTACTTC
CASSSSGGATGETQYF
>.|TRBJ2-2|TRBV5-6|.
TGTGCCAGCAGCTTGAACCAGGGTGGCGACACCGGGGAGCTGTTTTTT
CASSLNQGGDTGELFF
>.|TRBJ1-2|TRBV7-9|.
TGTGCCAGCAGCCCCCTTGAGGCCGAGGATTCCGGCTACACCTTC
CASSPLEAEDSGYTF
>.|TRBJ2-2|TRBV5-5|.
TGTGCCAGCAGCCCGGTGGGGGACTCCCCGAGGGGGGAGCTGTTTTTT
CASSPVGDSPRGELFF
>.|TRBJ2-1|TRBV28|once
TGTGCCAGCAGTTCCCGACTCCTTCTATACAATGAGCAGTTCTTC
CASSSRLLLYNEQFF
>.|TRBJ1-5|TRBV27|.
TGTGCCAGCAGTAAGAGCCGGGGTAGCAATCAGCCCCAGCATTTT
CASSKSRGSNQPQHF
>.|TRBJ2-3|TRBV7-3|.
TGTGCCAGCAGCACGCGTGTTGGGCTTTTAGCCACAGATACGCAGTATTTT
CASSTRVGLLATDTQYF
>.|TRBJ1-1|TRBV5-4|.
TGTGCCAGCAGCTTGCGGCGCCAGATGAACACTGAAGCTTTCTTT
CASSLRRQMNTEAFF
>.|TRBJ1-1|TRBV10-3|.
TGTGCCACGCGTGGGGACTTGAACACTGAAGCTTTCTTT
CATRGDLNTEAFF
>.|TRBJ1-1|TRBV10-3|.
TGTGCCATCAGGGGGACTGGGGATGAAGCTTTCTTT
CAIRGTGDEAFF
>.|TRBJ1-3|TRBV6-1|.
TGTGCCATCGGTCACAGCAACTCTGGAAACACCATATATTTT
CAIGHSNSGNTIYF
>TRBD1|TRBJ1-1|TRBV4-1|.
TGCGCCAGCAGCCAAGATCGGATGACAGGGATGTCTGAAGCTTTCTTT
CASSQDRMTGMSEAFF
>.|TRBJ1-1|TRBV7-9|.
TGTGCCAGCAGCGCCCAGAGAGGCACTGAAGCTTTCTTT
CASSAQRGTEAFF
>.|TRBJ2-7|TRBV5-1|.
TGCGCCAGCAGCTTGGCTAGTGGGGGCTACGAGCAGTACTTC
CASSLASGGYEQYF
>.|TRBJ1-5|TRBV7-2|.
TGTGCCAGCAGCTTGAGCTTCGACAAGCCCCAGCATTTT
CASSLSFDKPQHF
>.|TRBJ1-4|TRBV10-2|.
TGCGCCACAGGGCTGCTCGCTAATGAAAAACTGTTTTTT
CATGLLANEKLFF
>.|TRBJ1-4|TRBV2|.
TGTGCCAGCAGTGAAGGGATGGGGCTGGAACTGTTTTTT
CASSEGMGLELFF
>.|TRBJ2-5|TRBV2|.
TGTGCCAGCAGTAAGGACAGCGAGTGGGAGACCCAGTACTTC
CASSKDSEWETQYF
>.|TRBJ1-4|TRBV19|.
TGTGCCAGTAGTCGGCAGGCCACCCCTCGACCGGGGGAAAAACTGTTTTTT
CASSRQATPRPGEKLFF
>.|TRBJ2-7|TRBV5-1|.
TGCGCCAGCAGCTTCCCGAACACCTACGAGCAGTACTTC
CASSFPNTYEQYF
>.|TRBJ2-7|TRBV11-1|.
TGTGCCAGCAGCTCAGGTGTTGACTCCTACGAGCAGTACTTC
CASSSGVDSYEQYF
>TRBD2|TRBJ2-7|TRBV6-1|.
TGTGCCAGCAGTGAATCTCGGGGGGTGGGGTCCCGCTACGAGCAGTACTTC
CASSESRGVGSRYEQYF
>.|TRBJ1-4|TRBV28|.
TGTGCCAGCATGGCGTCCGCGGAAAAACTGTTTTTT
CASMASAEKLFF
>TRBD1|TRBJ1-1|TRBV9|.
TGTGCCAGCAGCGCTGGTGGGACAGGCAGAAACACTGAAGCTTTCTTT
CASSAGGTGRNTEAFF
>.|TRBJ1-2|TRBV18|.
TGTGCCAGCTCACCATCTGATTTCTATGGCTACACCTTC
CASSPSDFYGYTF
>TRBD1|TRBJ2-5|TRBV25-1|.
TGTGCCAGCAGTGAAGTGGGCTGGGAAGGGGGCGAGGAGACCCAGTACTTC
CASSEVGWEGGEETQYF
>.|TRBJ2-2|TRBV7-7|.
TGTGCAACCACGGGTCCACTCAAAGGCGGGGAGCTGTTTTTT
CATTGPLKGGELFF
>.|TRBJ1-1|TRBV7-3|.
TGTGCCAGCAGCCCAGCCAGGTCCCAAGAAGCTTTCTTT
CASSPARSQEAFF
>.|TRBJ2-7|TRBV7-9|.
TGTGCCAGCAGCCGGATGGGGAGCAGCTCCTACGAGCAGTACTTC
CASSRMGSSSYEQYF
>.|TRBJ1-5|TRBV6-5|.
TGTGCCAGCGGGAGAGCCCACAATCAGCCCCAGCATTTT
CASGRAHNQPQHF
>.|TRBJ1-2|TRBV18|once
TGTGCCAGCTCACCACGTGGTGCGACCGACTATGGCTACACCTTC
CASSPRGATDYGYTF
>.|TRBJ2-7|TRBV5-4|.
TGTGCCAGCAGCTCCTGGCGGAAGGGAACCTACGAGCAGTACTTC
CASSSWRKGTYEQYF
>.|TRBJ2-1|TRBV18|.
TGTGCCAGCTCACCAGGGACACTCCATAGTGGGCAGTTCTTC
CASSPGTLHSGQFF